This is a list of T cell receptor beta chains from one sample in a study of blood T cell repertoires in COVID-19. TCRdb keeps only in-frame clones here, not all; method: immunoSEQ multiplex PCR. The sample carries roughly 100,000 clones, roughly 80% recorded once. The sequenced sample consisted of peripheral blood. These receptors came from an elderly man with COVID-19, enrolled during active disease. CDR3s include the opening cysteine and the closing phenylalanine or tryptophan. D genes are given only for firm matches. Expanded clones are given a class, and other clones once, few, many or no size at all.

clone size	V gene	J gene	D gene	CDR3 protein	CDR3 DNA
-	TRBV27	TRBJ2-1	TRBD2	CASSFLAGGRSYNEQFF	TGTGCCAGCAGTTTCTTGGCGGGAGGGCGGTCCTACAATGAGCAGTTCTTC
-	TRBV19	TRBJ1-4	TRBD1	CASSMGQGNNEKLFF	TGTGCCAGTAGTATGGGACAGGGCAATAATGAAAAACTGTTTTTT
-	TRBV6-1	TRBJ2-7	-	CASSEAGGATYEQYF	TGTGCCAGCAGTGAAGCTGGGGGGGCCACCTACGAGCAGTACTTC
once	TRBV25-1	TRBJ1-3	-	CASSESRTHSGNTIYF	TGTGCCAGCAGTGAATCCCGGACTCACTCTGGAAACACCATATATTTT
-	TRBV9	TRBJ2-7	TRBD2	CASSALGGDYEQYF	TGTGCCAGCAGCGCGCTGGGAGGGGACTACGAGCAGTACTTC
-	TRBV7-3	TRBJ2-2	-	CASRAGSTGELFF	TGTGCCAGCAGGGCGGGATCCACCGGGGAGCTGTTTTTT
-	TRBV19	TRBJ1-5	-	CASRHGQPDQPQHF	TGTGCCAGTAGACATGGACAACCTGACCAGCCCCAGCATTTT
-	TRBV30	TRBJ1-3	-	CAWSWGGINTIYF	TGTGCCTGGAGTTGGGGGGGGATAAACACCATATATTTT
-	TRBV7-2	TRBJ1-5	-	CASSIQGSNQPQHF	TGTGCCAGCAGTATACAGGGTTCCAATCAGCCCCAGCATTTT
-	TRBV15	TRBJ1-2	TRBD1	CATSGGTAENYGYTF	TGTGCCACCAGCGGAGGGACAGCGGAGAACTATGGCTACACCTTC
-	TRBV2	TRBJ1-5	-	CASMGGGNQPQHF	TGTGCCAGCATGGGAGGCGGCAATCAGCCCCAGCATTTT
many	TRBV11-2	TRBJ2-7	-	CASSLRHWSYEQYF	TGTGCCAGCAGCCTTCGACACTGGTCCTACGAGCAGTACTTC
-	TRBV15	TRBJ2-1	TRBD2	CATSTPLAGLGDEQFF	TGTGCCACCAGCACCCCCCTAGCGGGCCTAGGGGATGAGCAGTTCTTC
-	TRBV18	TRBJ2-1	-	CASSPPGALSSYNEQFF	TGTGCCAGCTCACCACCGGGAGCTCTTAGCTCCTACAATGAGCAGTTCTTC
-	TRBV7-9	TRBJ2-1	-	CASSFNNEQFF	TGTGCCAGCAGCTTCAACAATGAGCAGTTCTTC
-	TRBV19	TRBJ1-5	TRBD1	CASSIAQGAGQPQHF	TGTGCCAGTAGTATCGCACAGGGGGCAGGACAGCCCCAGCATTTT
once	TRBV7-9	TRBJ1-1	-	CASSRYALQAMNTEAFF	TGTGCCAGCAGCCGGTATGCCCTACAGGCGATGAACACTGAAGCTTTCTTT